A single T cell receptor beta chain is shown here with its context. These data belong to a study of OX40 agonist ivuxolimab in advanced cancers. TCRdb's copy holds only in-frame clones and misses some; the assay was immunoSEQ multiplex PCR. The data hold more than 45,000 clones, with around 82% observed a single time. Unmatched junction bases numbered 0, after V lost 1 base and J lost 3 bases. CDR1 is MGHRA and CDR2 is YSYEKL in the germline V gene. The CDR3 loop spans 15 amino acids. This specimen was CD4+ or CD8+ T cells sorted from blood, taken in a trial of the OX40 agonist ivuxolimab. This clonotype was sampled from an adult with an advanced solid tumor such as melanoma, head and neck, liver or kidney cancer. This chain uses TRBV4-1 with TRBJ2-1; 10 nucleotides agree with TRBD2. In nucleotides, the CDR3 is TGCGCCAGCAGCCAAGGACTAGCGGGCTACAATGAGCAGTTCTTC. This translates into CASSQGLAGYNEQFF.